The clone carrying this T cell receptor beta chain was picked up a small number of times. Its cognate antigen is unknown. Of the isolated RNA, all was reverse transcribed, and so the sequenced material was expressed TCRB transcripts. TCRdb keeps only in-frame clones here, not all; method: immunoSEQ multiplex PCR. The sample has about 150,000 clones, 40% to 60% seen once. The sample belongs to a study of beta chain features in type 1 diabetes. Findings and caveats of the study: Shorter TCRB CDR3s, moderately but significantly so, were found in Type 1 diabetes patients in all four CD4+ subsets. In the patient group, naive, central memory and Treg TCRB repertoires seemed more alike than in the healthy donor group.

The TCR was taken from a man between 18 and 35 years old in good health. Sequenced: Tregs from blood.

The CDR3 here is CSVGGQGAVGGELFF. CDR3 nucleotides: TGCAGCGTTGGGGGGCAGGGGGCCGTCGGCGGGGAGCTGTTTTTT. V usage is TRBV29-1 and J usage is TRBJ2-2; 8 positions agree with TRBD1. The CDR3 spans 15 residues. Germline V gene lookup returns CDR1 SQVTM and CDR2 ANQGSEA. V lost 4 bases, J lost 7 bases, and 11 bases stayed unmatched.